The clone carrying this T cell receptor (beta chain) was detected many times. Its antigen is unidentified. These data originate in a study of early T cells in non-severe SARS-CoV-2 infection. Overall study: The sequenced material was bulk RNA from unsorted whole blood, and its chains were unpaired.

Unique molecular identifiers were added to individual cDNA molecules. TCRdb called the 5' RACE reads again in MiXCR, with one record for every CDR3 protein. The data show some 35,000 distinct CDR3 sequences, just under 4% seen once. Findings and limits, study-wide: Reliance on VDJdb matching favored anti-spike CD8 responses; private and CD4 specificities were missed.

This CDR3 has 13 residues. CDR1 is SGHVS and CDR2 is FNYEAQ in the germline V gene. Trimming took 1 base from V and 1 from J, leaving 4 bases between them. The receptor's source is an adult who was a healthcare worker with PCR-confirmed SARS-CoV-2 infection or an uninfected control (not recorded which). The chain joins TRBV7-6 to TRBJ2-5; no clear D gene. Source material: whole blood. The CDR3 spells CASSLEVQETQYF. The CDR3 DNA reads as TGTGCCAGCAGCTTAGAGGTCCAAGAGACCCAGTACTTC.